These 7 T cell receptor beta chains were all obtained from the same sample, sequenced in a study of blood T cell repertoires in COVID-19. Sequenced by immunoSEQ multiplex PCR; TCRdb stores in-frame clones only, minus some. The repertoire holds 300,000 to 400,000 clones, approximately 86% seen once, with around 4.2% in the top ten. Sequencing was performed on PBMCs or T cells enriched from blood (not recorded which). The source is a woman aged 40 to 55 with acute COVID-19.

This chain connects TRBV27 to TRBJ1-2; 8 nucleotides align to TRBD1. Germline CDR1 reads MNHEY; CDR2 reads SMNVEV (reference sequence). With V trimmed by 1 base and J by 6 bases, 1 base remained unmatched. The CDR3 has 13 amino acids. The DNA of the CDR3 is TGTGCCAGCAGTTTATGGGGACAGGATGGCTACACCTTC. It specifies CASSLWGQDGYTF.

The chain has TRBV2 and TRBJ2-7, with TRBD1 matching over 7 bases. Per germline, CDR1 SNHLY and CDR2 FYNNEI. Trimming at V came to 4 bases and at J to 1 base, leaving 1 base not matched to a gene. The CDR3 runs to 13 residues. For the CDR3, the DNA is TGTGCCAGCAGTGGGGACAGTTCCTACGAGCAGTACTTC. Its protein is CASSGDSSYEQYF.

This clone came up a few times. V and J are TRBV9 and TRBJ2-5; D remains ambiguous. This CDR3 region has 15 residues. Trimming took 1 base from V and 5 from J, leaving 15 bases between them. Germline V gives CDR1 SGDLS, CDR2 YYNGEE. CDR3 loop: CASSVRLEPTETQYF. For the CDR3, the DNA is TGTGCCAGCAGCGTACGGCTAGAACCGACCGAGACCCAGTACTTC.

This clone was seen once. CDR3: CASSFGGMGQPQHF. The CDR3 DNA follows: TGTGCCAGCAGCTTTGGAGGCATGGGCCAGCCCCAGCATTTT. V usage is TRBV7-9 and J usage is TRBJ1-5; D is ambiguous. This CDR3 comprises 14 residues. Germline CDR1 and CDR2: SEHNR and FQNEAQ (reference sequence). Trimming took 3 bases from V and 7 from J, leaving 13 bases between them.

This sequence joins TRBV5-4 and TRBJ2-4, with D unclear. Deletions cut 1 base from V and 3 bases from J, with 14 bases between. CDR3 length: 16 amino acids. CDR1 and CDR2 (germline): SGHNT, YYREEE (reference sequence). The CDR3 sequence: CASSLNQLSGKNIQYF. The CDR3 nucleotides read TGTGCCAGCAGCTTGAATCAACTGTCGGGCAAAAACATTCAGTACTTC.

The chain couples TRBV28 to TRBJ1-5; D might be TRBD1 (6 bases). Trimming cost V 6 bases and J 3 bases, with 18 bases left between them. Germline CDR1 reads MDHEN; CDR2 reads SYDVKM. The CDR3 extends over 16 amino acids. CDR3 sequence (DNA): TGTGCCAGCAGCAGGAAGAGGGGGATTAACAATCAGCCCCAGCATTTT. This sequence encodes CASSRKRGINNQPQHF. Using reference TRBV28 and TRBJ1-5 for the parts outside the CDR3, the full variable domain is DVKVTQSSRYLVKRTGEKVFLECVQDMDHENMFWYRQDPGLGLRLIYFSYDVKMKEKGDIPEGYSVSREKKERFSLILESASTNQTSMYLCASSRKRGINNQPQHFGDGTRLSIL.

This chain uses TRBV19 with TRBJ1-2, with TRBD1 identical over 8 bases. The V and J ends lost 3 bases and 4 bases, in that order; junction bases with no gene match: 7. From germline, CDR1 is LNHDA and CDR2 SQIVND (reference sequence). The CDR3 contains 15 residues. DNA for the CDR3: TGTGCCAGTAGTATGCGACAGGGGAGCGGCTATGGCTACACCTTC. Translation gives CASSMRQGSGYGYTF.